The 12 T cell receptor beta chains presented below share a single source sample, sequenced in a study of OX40 agonist ivuxolimab in advanced cancers. TCRdb keeps only in-frame clones here, not all; method: immunoSEQ multiplex PCR. In the table there are more than 45,000 clones, around 77% of which are singletons. Sequences were derived from CD4+ or CD8+ T cells sorted from blood, sampled in a trial of the OX40 agonist ivuxolimab. The source of these receptors is an adult with an advanced solid tumor such as melanoma, head and neck, liver or kidney cancer.

This clone is categorized as medium-sized. The V call is TRBV5-1, the J call TRBJ1-3; D remains unclear. This CDR3 comprises 16 residues. CDR1 is SGHRS, CDR2 YFSETQ, per germline. The ends were cut back, 0 bases at V and 3 bases at J, with 13 bases in the middle. The CDR3, as DNA: TGCGCCAGCAGCTTGGGGGCCCTGCCAGATGGAAACACCATATATTTT. Encoded protein: CASSLGALPDGNTIYF.

The rearrangement joins TRBV29-1 to TRBJ2-7; a possible D gene is TRBD2 (6 bases). V shed 5 bases and J shed 4 bases, with 24 bases lying between them. The CDR3 runs to 16 residues. CDR1 and CDR2 (germline): SQVTM, ANQGSEA. CDR3 protein: CSVPYLKRSGGYEQYF. CDR3 sequence (DNA): TGCAGCGTTCCTTACCTGAAAAGGTCCGGGGGATACGAGCAGTACTTC.

The rearrangement uses TRBV28 and TRBJ1-6; TRBD1 might be the D (6 bases). With 5 bases removed from V and 10 bases from J, the gap between germline ends came to 18 bases. The CDR3 is made up of 15 amino acids. Germline lookup yields CDR1 MDHEN and CDR2 SYDVKM. The CDR3: CASSLPHRVKSPLHF. DNA of the CDR3: TGTGCCAGCAGTCTACCTCACAGGGTAAAATCACCCCTCCACTTT.

The rearrangement links TRBV28 to TRBJ1-5; TRBD1 might be the D (5 bases). This CDR3 comprises 12 residues. Looked up from germline, CDR1 is MDHEN and CDR2 is SYDVKM. Trimming removed 6 bases at V and 7 bases at J, with 10 bases between. CDR3 in amino acids: CASSQGLQPQHF. In nucleotides, the CDR3 is TGTGCCAGCAGCCAGGGTCTACAGCCCCAGCATTTT.

The gene calls are TRBV5-1 and TRBJ2-1; the match to TRBD2 covers 12 bases. Germline values: CDR1 SGHRS, CDR2 YFSETQ. J lost 7 bases, V lost 3 bases, and 11 bases had no gene match. The CDR3 is made up of 17 amino acids. Here the CDR3 reads CASSSNPSGRAGNEQFF. As DNA, the CDR3 is TGCGCCAGCAGCTCGAACCCTAGCGGGAGGGCTGGGAATGAGCAGTTCTTC. Using reference TRBV5-1 and TRBJ2-1 for the parts outside the CDR3, the full variable domain is KAGVTQTPRYLIKTRGQQVTLSCSPISGHRSVSWYQQTPGQGLQFLFEYFSETQRNKGNFPGRFSGRQFSNSRSEMNVSTLELGDSALYLCASSSNPSGRAGNEQFFGPGTRLTVL.

Judged by abundance, this clone is medium-sized. Other DNA sequences in the same sample also yield this CDR3. This sequence joins TRBV6-5 and TRBJ1-1; D is unresolved. This CDR3 spans 12 amino acids. V was shortened by 4 bases and J by 4 bases, with 7 bases between the two germline ends. Germline V lookup: CDR1 MNHEY, CDR2 SVGAGI. The CDR3 DNA reads as TGTGCCAGCAGTTTCGGTGGCACTGAAGCTTTCTTT. Translation: CASSFGGTEAFF.

This chain links TRBV5-1 with TRBJ1-2; TRBD1 might be the D (5 bases). This CDR3 is 14 amino acids long. V was cut by 0 bases and J by 2 bases, with 8 bases left in between. The germline V gene has CDR1 SGHRS and CDR2 YFSETQ. The CDR3 nucleotides are TGCGCCAGCAGCTTGGAGCAGGGAAACTATGGCTACACCTTC. Amino acid sequence: CASSLEQGNYGYTF.

The chain uses TRBV27 and TRBJ2-7; D is undetermined. The germline CDR1 and CDR2 sequences are MNHEY and SMNVEV (reference sequence). The CDR3 loop spans 15 amino acids. V was cut by 5 bases and J by 5 bases, with 19 bases left in between. In DNA, the CDR3 is TGTGCCAGCAGTGCCACCGGGCTAAGCCCTGACGAGCAGTACTTC. Amino acids: CASSATGLSPDEQYF.

The gene calls are TRBV20-1 and TRBJ2-7; D is perhaps TRBD2 (5 bases). V was pared by 6 bases and J by 5 bases, with 11 bases between. The CDR3 has 11 residues. Germline values: CDR1 DFQATT, CDR2 SNEGSKA (reference sequence). CDR3 nucleotides: TGCAGTGCCCTGACTACCCACGAGCAGTACTTC. It codes for CSALTTHEQYF.

CDR3 residues: CASSPQVHSPLHF. In nucleotides, the CDR3 is TGTGCCAGCAGTCCCCAGGTACATTCACCCCTCCACTTT. The chain recombines TRBV6-5 with TRBJ1-6; D ambiguous. The CDR3 length is 13 residues. Trimming removed 5 bases at V and 8 bases at J, with 10 bases between. Germline lookup yields CDR1 MNHEY and CDR2 SVGAGI.

This clone was counted a few times. This chain links TRBV4-1 with TRBJ1-6, with D maybe TRBD1 (5 bases). Germline V gives CDR1 MGHRA, CDR2 YSYEKL. Trimming left V 4 bases short and J 9 bases short, with 19 bases between. The CDR3 extends over 16 amino acids. CDR3 in DNA: TGCGCCAGCAGCCTAGCCCCCGGACAAAGAATTTCACCCCTCCACTTT. Protein sequence: CASSLAPGQRISPLHF.

The rearrangement joins TRBV28 to TRBJ2-7; perhaps D is TRBD1 or TRBD2 (5 bases each). With 6 bases removed from V and 0 bases from J, the gap between germline ends came to 15 bases. Germline V gene sequence: CDR1 MDHEN, CDR2 SYDVKM. This CDR3 has 15 residues. The CDR3 bases are TGTGCCAGCAGATCTCCGGGACCCAGCTCCTACGAGCAGTACTTC. Encoded protein: CASRSPGPSSYEQYF.